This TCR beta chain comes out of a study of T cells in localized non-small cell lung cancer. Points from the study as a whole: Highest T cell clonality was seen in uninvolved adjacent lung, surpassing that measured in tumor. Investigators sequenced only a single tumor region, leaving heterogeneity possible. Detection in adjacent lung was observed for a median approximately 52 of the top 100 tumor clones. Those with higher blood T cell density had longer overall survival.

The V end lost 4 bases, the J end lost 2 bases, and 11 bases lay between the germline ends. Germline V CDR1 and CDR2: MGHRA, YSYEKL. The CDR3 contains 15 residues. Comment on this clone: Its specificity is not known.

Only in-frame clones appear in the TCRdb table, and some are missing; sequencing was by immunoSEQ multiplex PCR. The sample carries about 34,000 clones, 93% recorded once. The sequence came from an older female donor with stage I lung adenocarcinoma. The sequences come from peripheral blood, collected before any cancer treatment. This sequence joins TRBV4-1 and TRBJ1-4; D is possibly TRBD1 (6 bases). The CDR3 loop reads CASSPPQGTNEKLFF. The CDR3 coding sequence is TGCGCCAGCAGCCCGCCGCAGGGGACTAATGAAAAACTGTTTTTT.